This TCR beta chain comes out of a study of Tregs in tolerant kidney transplant recipients. Libraries were prepared by immunoSEQ multiplex PCR; TCRdb keeps only in-frame clonotypes and omits some of them. The sample holds 68,000 or so clones, 84% seen once. This clone was seen once. The V and J ends lost 7 bases and 0 bases respectively, with 15 bases between them. Germline CDR1 and CDR2: SQVTM and ANQGSEA. The CDR3 runs 15 residues. The sequence was collected from a human donor in good health. V usage is TRBV29-1 and J usage is TRBJ1-4; D is perhaps TRBD1 (5 bases). The sequencing sample was made of CD4+ T cells from blood. CDR3 sequence: CSGTTSGTTNEKLFF. The CDR3 bases are TGCAGCGGGACAACGTCGGGGACAACTAATGAAAAACTGTTTTTT.